These T cell receptor beta chains were read from a single sample in a study of blood T cell repertoires in COVID-19. Clones were read by immunoSEQ multiplex PCR, and TCRdb kept only the in-frame ones, dropping some. Of 15,000 or so clones listed, roughly 89% are singletons. The material sequenced was peripheral blood. The receptors shown here come from a human donor in a cohort sampled during active COVID-19. Each CDR3 is given with its conserved first and last residue. The D gene is left open where the match is weak. For some rows the clone size is stated as once, few or many, or as a class when expanded; others skip it.

v_gene	j_gene	abundance	d_gene	CDR3nt	CDR3aa
TRBV2	TRBJ2-7	once	-	TGTGCCAGCAGTGACGGGACTGATGACGAGCAGTACTTC	CASSDGTDDEQYF
TRBV7-9	TRBJ1-1	few	-	TGTGCCAGCAGCTTAGACAGCCAGAACACTGAAGCTTTCTTT	CASSLDSQNTEAFF
TRBV6-5	TRBJ1-6	-	-	TGTGCCAGCAGTTACGGCCCCGGGGGACCCCTCCACTTT	CASSYGPGGPLHF
TRBV5-4	TRBJ2-3	-	TRBD2	TGTGCCAGCAGCGCTGGGAGGGACGCGGGCACAGATACGCAGTATTTT	CASSAGRDAGTDTQYF
TRBV19	TRBJ2-3	once	TRBD1	TGTGCCAGTAGCATCCAGGGGGTAGATACGCAGTATTTT	CASSIQGVDTQYF
TRBV30	TRBJ2-1	few	-	TGTGCCTTTGAGGGACTCGATAAGCAGTTCTTC	CAFEGLDKQFF
TRBV4-2	TRBJ2-3	-	TRBD1	TGTGCCAGCAGCCCTCGGTCGGGACAGGGTTCCACAGATACGCAGTATTTT	CASSPRSGQGSTDTQYF
TRBV5-1	TRBJ1-2	-	-	TGCGCCAGCAGCAAAGACGGGGTTGATGGCTACACCTTC	CASSKDGVDGYTF
TRBV6-5	TRBJ2-7	-	TRBD2	TGTGCCAGCAGTTACTTTGCTAGCGGGAGCTACGAGCAGTACTTC	CASSYFASGSYEQYF
TRBV7-9	TRBJ2-4	-	-	TGTGCCAGCAGCCGTGGCGAAGGGGTCCGGGACATTCAGTACTTC	CASSRGEGVRDIQYF
TRBV27	TRBJ1-2	-	-	TGTGCCAGCAGTTTTGGCGCAGGGGATGGCTACACCTTC	CASSFGAGDGYTF
TRBV6-1	TRBJ1-3	-	-	TGTGCCAGCAGTGAAGTTAGGGGAGGAGGAAACACCATATATTTT	CASSEVRGGGNTIYF
TRBV5-4	TRBJ1-6	-	TRBD1	TGTGCCAGCAGCTCCCGGGACAGGGGATCCCAGGGTTCACCCCTCCACTTT	CASSSRDRGSQGSPLHF
TRBV5-8	TRBJ1-5	-	TRBD1	TGTGCCAGCAGCGGACGGACAGGGGATCAGCCCCAGCATTTT	CASSGRTGDQPQHF
TRBV2	TRBJ1-5	-	-	TGTGCCAGCAGGGTCGGAGGATGGGACAATCAGCCCCAGCATTTT	CASRVGGWDNQPQHF
TRBV28	TRBJ1-2	once	TRBD1	TGTGCCGGAGGGACAGGGGATAACTATGGCTACACCTTC	CAGGTGDNYGYTF
TRBV7-9	TRBJ2-3	-	-	TGTGCCAGCAGCTTAAATTCGGCAGATACGCAGTATTTT	CASSLNSADTQYF
TRBV7-2	TRBJ2-5	few	-	TGTGCCAGCAGCTTTAGTTGGGAGACCCAGTACTTC	CASSFSWETQYF
TRBV7-3	TRBJ2-5	-	TRBD2	TGTGCCAGCAGCTTATTGGGGGGAGGGCCCCAAGAGACCCAGTACTTC	CASSLLGGGPQETQYF
TRBV30	TRBJ2-5	-	TRBD1	TGTGCCTGGAGTTTTACAGGGGCTGGGGGAGAGACCCAGTACTTC	CAWSFTGAGGETQYF
TRBV19	TRBJ1-1	-	TRBD1	TGTGCCAGTAGTACGGGGACAGGCTACACTGAAGCTTTCTTT	CASSTGTGYTEAFF
TRBV5-5	TRBJ1-1	-	-	TGTGCCAGCAGTGACCGGATCCGGCTAGGGGCTGAAGCTTTCTTT	CASSDRIRLGAEAFF
TRBV27	TRBJ1-2	-	-	TGTGCCAGCAGTTTTTCGGCAGGGGCTAACTATGGCTACACCTTC	CASSFSAGANYGYTF
TRBV27	TRBJ2-7	few	TRBD2	TGTGCCAGCAGTTACAGCGGGAGCTACGAGCAGTACTTC	CASSYSGSYEQYF
TRBV2	TRBJ2-7	once	-	TGTGCCAGCAGTGAAGTATACGAGCAGTACTTC	CASSEVYEQYF
TRBV29-1	TRBJ2-7	-	-	TGCAGCGTTGAAGATCCCCAACCCAGGGTACCCTACGAGCAGTACTTC	CSVEDPQPRVPYEQYF
TRBV7-9	TRBJ2-3	-	-	TGTGCCAGCAGCTTGTCGGTTGGGGAGTACACAGATACGCAGTATTTT	CASSLSVGEYTDTQYF
TRBV10-3	TRBJ2-7	-	-	TGTGCCACCCGTGACAACTACGAGCAGTACTTC	CATRDNYEQYF
TRBV28	TRBJ2-2	-	-	TGTGCCTGCGCCCTGGGCGCCGGGGAGCTGTTTTTT	CACALGAGELFF
TRBV4-1	TRBJ1-2	-	-	TGCGCCAGCAGCCAAGTCTCCGGGACACTCGATGGCTACACCTTC	CASSQVSGTLDGYTF
TRBV6-1	TRBJ2-1	-	-	TGTGCCAGCAGTGAAATGGAGCAGGGCTATGAGCAGTTCTTC	CASSEMEQGYEQFF
TRBV7-9	TRBJ1-3	-	-	TGTGCCAGCAGCTTACGGGGAAACTCTGGAAACACCATATATTTT	CASSLRGNSGNTIYF
TRBV11-2	TRBJ1-1	few	TRBD1	TGTGCCAGCAGACCAAGTTCCGGGACAGGGGCTTTCTTT	CASRPSSGTGAFF
TRBV6-6	TRBJ2-3	-	-	TGTGCCAGCAGTTACGGCAGTCGCATTGATACGCAGTATTTT	CASSYGSRIDTQYF
TRBV11-2	TRBJ2-7	-	TRBD1	TGTGCCAGCAGCGCCCCCTGGACAGGGGCTCACGAGCAGTACTTC	CASSAPWTGAHEQYF
TRBV7-6	TRBJ1-1	-	-	TGTGCCAGCAGCTTATCGGCGGGGAGCGCTTTTGAAGCTTTCTTT	CASSLSAGSAFEAFF
TRBV7-3	TRBJ1-1	-	-	TGTGCCAGCAGCTCAATTGTCGGCACTGAAGCTTTCTTT	CASSSIVGTEAFF
TRBV19	TRBJ2-3	-	-	TGTGCCAGTAAGGCTAGCGAACCGATAGGCCCGCAGTATTTT	CASKASEPIGPQYF
TRBV5-6	TRBJ1-2	-	-	TGTGCCAGCAGCTGGGGGCCGGACTACTATGGCTACACCTTC	CASSWGPDYYGYTF
TRBV6-5	TRBJ2-1	-	TRBD2	TGTGCCAGCACTCTAGCGGGAGGGCCCTACAATGAGCAGTTCTTC	CASTLAGGPYNEQFF
TRBV5-4	TRBJ1-1	-	-	TGTGCCAGCAGTATTGTGGGGGCCCCTGAAGCTTTCTTT	CASSIVGAPEAFF
TRBV10-3	TRBJ1-2	-	TRBD1	TGTGCCATCGGCACAGGGGGCGCGAATGGCTACACCTTC	CAIGTGGANGYTF
TRBV18	TRBJ1-1	-	-	TGTGCCAGCTCATACGACAGGAACACTGAAGCTTTCTTT	CASSYDRNTEAFF
TRBV6-5	TRBJ2-1	-	-	TGTGCCAGCAGAGGGAGAAACAATGAGCAGTTCTTC	CASRGRNNEQFF
TRBV19	TRBJ2-1	-	TRBD2	TGTGCCAGTAGTCCCCTAGCGGGGCAAAGGCACAATGAGCAGTTCTTC	CASSPLAGQRHNEQFF
TRBV9	TRBJ1-1	-	-	TGTGCCAGCAGCGTAGGGGGGCTCGGGACTGAAGCTTTCTTT	CASSVGGLGTEAFF
TRBV19	TRBJ1-2	once	-	TGTGCCAGTAGTATAGACCCGACAGGTCCCTATGGCTACACCTTC	CASSIDPTGPYGYTF
TRBV29-1	TRBJ2-5	-	-	TGCAGCGCCACACATCCATCGGGCCAAGAGACCCAGTACTTC	CSATHPSGQETQYF
TRBV4-1	TRBJ1-2	-	-	TGCGCCAGCAGCCCAACCGGGGGGTTAAATGGCTACACCTTC	CASSPTGGLNGYTF
TRBV19	TRBJ1-2	-	TRBD1	TGTGCCAGTAGTGGAGACCGGGACAGGGGCCTCAGGGGGTATGGCTACACCTTC	CASSGDRDRGLRGYGYTF
TRBV6-6	TRBJ1-1	-	-	TGTGCCAGCAGCCCCAGGGACTCGGGCACTGAAGCTTTCTTT	CASSPRDSGTEAFF